Listed below are T cell receptor beta chains from one sample, sequenced in a study of blood T cell repertoires in COVID-19. TCRdb keeps only in-frame clones here, not all; method: immunoSEQ multiplex PCR. The data show roughly 100,000 clones, 78% seen once. Sequencing was performed on peripheral blood. The receptors here all came from a man aged 55-75 years with active or convalescent COVID-19. Both conserved end residues are part of each CDR3. A D gene is named only where the DNA matches it firmly. Clone size is given for some rows only: seen once, a few or many times, or a class if the clone is expanded.

clone_size: .
d_call: TRBD1
j_call: TRBJ2-1
cdr3_length: 15
v_call: TRBV7-8
cdr3_nt: TGTGCCAGCAGCAAGCAAGGGACAGCCGCCGCGGAGCAGTTCTTC
cdr3_aa: CASSKQGTAAAEQFF

clone_size: .
d_call: TRBD1
j_call: TRBJ1-4
cdr3_length: 13
v_call: TRBV27
cdr3_nt: TGTGCCAGCAGTGGACAGGGGGGTGGAAAACTGTTTTTT
cdr3_aa: CASSGQGGGKLFF

clone_size: .
d_call: .
j_call: TRBJ1-3
cdr3_length: 15
v_call: TRBV9
cdr3_nt: TGTGCCAGCAGCGACCACAGGTCTCTGGGAAACACCATATATTTT
cdr3_aa: CASSDHRSLGNTIYF

clone_size: .
d_call: TRBD2
j_call: TRBJ2-1
cdr3_length: 17
v_call: TRBV4-1
cdr3_nt: TGCGCCAGCAGCTTTCCCGGGACTAGCGGGAGTCAGGATGAGCAGTTCTTC
cdr3_aa: CASSFPGTSGSQDEQFF

clone_size: .
d_call: TRBD2
j_call: TRBJ2-7
cdr3_length: 15
v_call: TRBV6-6
cdr3_nt: TGTGCCAGCAGTAGGGTGACTAGCGAAAGAAGCGAGCAGTACTTC
cdr3_aa: CASSRVTSERSEQYF

clone_size: .
d_call: TRBD1
j_call: TRBJ2-2
cdr3_length: 17
v_call: TRBV24-1
cdr3_nt: TGTGCCACCAGTGATTGGGGACAGGGGAAGAACACCGGGGAGCTGTTTTTT
cdr3_aa: CATSDWGQGKNTGELFF

clone_size: .
d_call: .
j_call: TRBJ2-1
cdr3_length: 14
v_call: TRBV7-8
cdr3_nt: TGTGCCAGCAGCTTATCTGGCGGGGAGACTGAGCAGTTCTTC
cdr3_aa: CASSLSGGETEQFF

clone_size: .
d_call: TRBD1
j_call: TRBJ1-5
cdr3_length: 16
v_call: TRBV28
cdr3_nt: TGTGCCAGCAGTTTATGGACAGGGGACGGGAATCAGCCCCAGCATTTT
cdr3_aa: CASSLWTGDGNQPQHF

clone_size: .
d_call: .
j_call: TRBJ1-5
cdr3_length: 12
v_call: TRBV10-2
cdr3_nt: TGCGCCAGCAGTGAGTCGGTGGCCCTCCAGCATTTT
cdr3_aa: CASSESVALQHF

clone_size: .
d_call: TRBD2
j_call: TRBJ2-5
cdr3_length: 15
v_call: TRBV2
cdr3_nt: TGTGCCAGCAGTGATGGGGGACTAGCGACGGAGACCCAGTACTTC
cdr3_aa: CASSDGGLATETQYF

clone_size: .
d_call: TRBD2
j_call: TRBJ2-3
cdr3_length: 18
v_call: TRBV7-9
cdr3_nt: TGTGCCAGCAGCTTGGGTACTAGCGCCCACATTAGCACAGATACGCAGTATTTT
cdr3_aa: CASSLGTSAHISTDTQYF

clone_size: .
d_call: .
j_call: TRBJ1-1
cdr3_length: 14
v_call: TRBV28
cdr3_nt: TGTGCCAGCAGTTTCGGTAAAAGGAACACTGAAGCTTTCTTT
cdr3_aa: CASSFGKRNTEAFF

clone_size: .
d_call: .
j_call: TRBJ1-5
cdr3_length: 15
v_call: TRBV7-8
cdr3_nt: TGTGCCAGCAGCCTCCTTTCGGGGGGCGGTCAGCCCCAGCATTTT
cdr3_aa: CASSLLSGGGQPQHF

clone_size: .
d_call: .
j_call: TRBJ2-7
cdr3_length: 15
v_call: TRBV11-3
cdr3_nt: TGTGCCAGCAGCTCCCACGGGACGGGACTCTACGAGCAGTACTTC
cdr3_aa: CASSSHGTGLYEQYF

clone_size: few
d_call: TRBD2
j_call: TRBJ2-3
cdr3_length: 14
v_call: TRBV6-5
cdr3_nt: TGTGCCAGCAGTTATAGACTAGCCACAGATACGCAGTATTTT
cdr3_aa: CASSYRLATDTQYF

clone_size: .
d_call: TRBD1
j_call: TRBJ1-2
cdr3_length: 12
v_call: TRBV30
cdr3_nt: TGTGCCTGGCGGACAGGTGGGAAGGGCTACACCTTC
cdr3_aa: CAWRTGGKGYTF

clone_size: .
d_call: .
j_call: TRBJ1-2
cdr3_length: 14
v_call: TRBV5-4
cdr3_nt: TGTGCCAGCCACAGGCAGGGCGCTAACTATGGCTACACCTTC
cdr3_aa: CASHRQGANYGYTF

clone_size: many
d_call: TRBD1
j_call: TRBJ2-6
cdr3_length: 18
v_call: TRBV4-3
cdr3_nt: TGCGCCAGCAGCCAAAGCAGGACAGGGTTCTCTGGGGCCAACGTCCTGACTTTC
cdr3_aa: CASSQSRTGFSGANVLTF

clone_size: few
d_call: .
j_call: TRBJ2-3
cdr3_length: 15
v_call: TRBV7-9
cdr3_nt: TGTGCCGTCTTCTCCAGTTGGCAATCCACAGATACGCAGTATTTT
cdr3_aa: CAVFSSWQSTDTQYF

clone_size: .
d_call: .
j_call: TRBJ1-5
cdr3_length: 14
v_call: TRBV5-6
cdr3_nt: TGTGCCAGCAGCTCCGGTCAAGCCCGTCAGCCCCAGCATTTT
cdr3_aa: CASSSGQARQPQHF

clone_size: .
d_call: TRBD1
j_call: TRBJ1-1
cdr3_length: 13
v_call: TRBV2
cdr3_nt: TGTGCCAGCAGTGAGTGGACAGGCATTGAAGCTTTCTTT
cdr3_aa: CASSEWTGIEAFF

clone_size: .
d_call: TRBD1
j_call: TRBJ2-2
cdr3_length: 15
v_call: TRBV28
cdr3_nt: TGTGCCAGCAAACCGGACAGGGGGAAATGGGGGGAGCTGTTTTTT
cdr3_aa: CASKPDRGKWGELFF

clone_size: .
d_call: TRBD2
j_call: TRBJ2-5
cdr3_length: 15
v_call: TRBV5-4
cdr3_nt: TGTGCCAGCAGCTCCCGGACTAGCGGGAAAGAGACCCAGTACTTC
cdr3_aa: CASSSRTSGKETQYF

clone_size: once
d_call: TRBD1
j_call: TRBJ1-2
cdr3_length: 17
v_call: TRBV23-1
cdr3_nt: TGCGCCAGCAGTCAATCGGAGCGGGACAGGGGAAAGGATGGCTACACCTTC
cdr3_aa: CASSQSERDRGKDGYTF

clone_size: .
d_call: .
j_call: TRBJ1-3
cdr3_length: 15
v_call: TRBV4-1
cdr3_nt: TGCGCCAGCAGCCAAGATGGGGGCGAGGGAAACACCATATATTTT
cdr3_aa: CASSQDGGEGNTIYF

clone_size: .
d_call: TRBD2
j_call: TRBJ2-5
cdr3_length: 15
v_call: TRBV7-8
cdr3_nt: TGTGCCAGCAGCTGGAATGCGGGAGGGGAAGAGACCCAGTACTTC
cdr3_aa: CASSWNAGGEETQYF

clone_size: .
d_call: .
j_call: TRBJ1-2
cdr3_length: 16
v_call: TRBV15
cdr3_nt: TGTGCCACCAGCAGAGGCCCAGGGGACGAGAACTATGGCTACACCTTC
cdr3_aa: CATSRGPGDENYGYTF

clone_size: .
d_call: TRBD1
j_call: TRBJ1-2
cdr3_length: 15
v_call: TRBV5-6
cdr3_nt: TGTGCCAGCATCCTCCGGGACAGGGTAAACTATGGCTACACCTTC
cdr3_aa: CASILRDRVNYGYTF

clone_size: .
d_call: .
j_call: TRBJ2-3
cdr3_length: 16
v_call: TRBV5-5
cdr3_nt: TGTGCCAGCAGCTTGGTGCTAGCTATTGTAACAGATACGCAGTATTTT
cdr3_aa: CASSLVLAIVTDTQYF

clone_size: .
d_call: .
j_call: TRBJ2-3
cdr3_length: 15
v_call: TRBV7-3
cdr3_nt: TGTGCCAGCAGCCCCCGGGTCGGGAGCACAGATACGCAGTATTTT
cdr3_aa: CASSPRVGSTDTQYF

clone_size: once
d_call: TRBD1
j_call: TRBJ1-2
cdr3_length: 13
v_call: TRBV3-1/TRBV3-2
cdr3_nt: TGTGCCAGCAGCCCGACAGGGGCCTATGGCTACACCTTC
cdr3_aa: CASSPTGAYGYTF

clone_size: once
d_call: .
j_call: TRBJ1-2
cdr3_length: 14
v_call: TRBV19
cdr3_nt: TGTGCCAGTACCTCCGTGAGGGTCAACTATGGCTACACCTTC
cdr3_aa: CASTSVRVNYGYTF

clone_size: .
d_call: .
j_call: TRBJ2-7
cdr3_length: 13
v_call: TRBV2
cdr3_nt: TGTGCCAGCAGGAACAGGGTATCCTACGAGCAGTACTTC
cdr3_aa: CASRNRVSYEQYF

clone_size: once
d_call: TRBD1
j_call: TRBJ2-1
cdr3_length: 16
v_call: TRBV19
cdr3_nt: TGTGCCAGTAGTATCCTCCTAGCCACAGGGGGCAATGAGCAGTTCTTC
cdr3_aa: CASSILLATGGNEQFF

clone_size: .
d_call: .
j_call: TRBJ1-5
cdr3_length: 14
v_call: TRBV6-2/TRBV6-3
cdr3_nt: TGTGCCAGCAGTCCCAGGGTAGCAAATCAGCCCCAGCATTTT
cdr3_aa: CASSPRVANQPQHF

clone_size: .
d_call: TRBD1
j_call: TRBJ1-4
cdr3_length: 17
v_call: TRBV19
cdr3_nt: TGTGCCAGTATGTACGGACAGGGCAGAACCACTAATGAAAAACTGTTTTTT
cdr3_aa: CASMYGQGRTTNEKLFF

clone_size: .
d_call: .
j_call: TRBJ2-7
cdr3_length: 15
v_call: TRBV19
cdr3_nt: TGTGCCAGTAGTATGGCCCAGGGGGGCCCCTACGAGCAGTACTTC
cdr3_aa: CASSMAQGGPYEQYF

clone_size: .
d_call: .
j_call: TRBJ2-2
cdr3_length: 17
v_call: TRBV27
cdr3_nt: TGTGCCAGCAGTTTATCGCTGGCGGGGTCGAACACCGGGGAGCTGTTTTTT
cdr3_aa: CASSLSLAGSNTGELFF

clone_size: .
d_call: .
j_call: TRBJ1-4
cdr3_length: 16
v_call: TRBV9
cdr3_nt: TGTGCCAGCAGCCCCCAAGTCCTGACGAGGAATGAAAAACTGTTTTTT
cdr3_aa: CASSPQVLTRNEKLFF

clone_size: .
d_call: .
j_call: TRBJ1-3
cdr3_length: 14
v_call: TRBV5-1
cdr3_nt: TGCGCCAGCAGCTTTGGCACGCTGAGGGACACCATATATTTT
cdr3_aa: CASSFGTLRDTIYF

clone_size: .
d_call: .
j_call: TRBJ1-2
cdr3_length: 12
v_call: TRBV7-9
cdr3_nt: TGTGCCAGCAGCTTAGACTACTATGGCTACACCTTC
cdr3_aa: CASSLDYYGYTF

clone_size: once
d_call: .
j_call: TRBJ1-1
cdr3_length: 13
v_call: TRBV19
cdr3_nt: TGTGCCAGTAGTATTACAGTTAACACTGAAGCTTTCTTT
cdr3_aa: CASSITVNTEAFF

clone_size: .
d_call: .
j_call: TRBJ2-1
cdr3_length: 16
v_call: TRBV24-1
cdr3_nt: TGTGCCACCAGTGATCCGACTCGTCGGGGAAACAATGAGCAGTTCTTC
cdr3_aa: CATSDPTRRGNNEQFF

clone_size: .
d_call: TRBD2
j_call: TRBJ2-3
cdr3_length: 13
v_call: TRBV19
cdr3_nt: TGTGCCAGTAAGCCTAGCGGGAGTGATACGCAGTATTTT
cdr3_aa: CASKPSGSDTQYF

clone_size: .
d_call: TRBD2
j_call: TRBJ2-1
cdr3_length: 18
v_call: TRBV4-3
cdr3_nt: TGCGCCAGCAGCCTGGGACTAGCGGGAGGGCCGTCCTACAATGAGCAGTTCTTC
cdr3_aa: CASSLGLAGGPSYNEQFF

clone_size: .
d_call: TRBD1
j_call: TRBJ1-1
cdr3_length: 15
v_call: TRBV3-1/TRBV3-2
cdr3_nt: TGTGCCAGCAGCCAAGTGGGACAGGGGGTGACTGAAGCTTTCTTT
cdr3_aa: CASSQVGQGVTEAFF

clone_size: .
d_call: .
j_call: TRBJ2-2
cdr3_length: 15
v_call: TRBV4-2
cdr3_nt: TGTGCCAGCAGCCAAGAGGAGGGGAACATCGGGGAGCTGTTTTTT
cdr3_aa: CASSQEEGNIGELFF

clone_size: .
d_call: .
j_call: TRBJ2-5
cdr3_length: 12
v_call: TRBV5-1
cdr3_nt: TGCGCCAGCAGCCAGAGCCTAGGGACCCAGTACTTC
cdr3_aa: CASSQSLGTQYF

clone_size: once
d_call: .
j_call: TRBJ2-3
cdr3_length: 14
v_call: TRBV20-1
cdr3_nt: TGCAGTGCTAGTCGGCAGACTAGCACAGATACGCAGTATTTT
cdr3_aa: CSASRQTSTDTQYF

clone_size: .
d_call: TRBD2
j_call: TRBJ2-3
cdr3_length: 16
v_call: TRBV3-1/TRBV3-2
cdr3_nt: TGTGCCAGCAGCCAAGGCGGGAGCGGAGGCACAGATACGCAGTATTTT
cdr3_aa: CASSQGGSGGTDTQYF

clone_size: .
d_call: .
j_call: TRBJ1-4
cdr3_length: 15
v_call: TRBV7-9
cdr3_nt: TGTGCCAGCAGCGCCCCCCTGGGAGGTAATGAAAAACTGTTTTTT
cdr3_aa: CASSAPLGGNEKLFF

clone_size: .
d_call: .
j_call: TRBJ2-7
cdr3_length: 16
v_call: TRBV29-1
cdr3_nt: TGCAGCGTGGGGGGGCCTGGGCTTCAGTCGGGCTACGAGCAGTACTTC
cdr3_aa: CSVGGPGLQSGYEQYF

clone_size: .
d_call: .
j_call: TRBJ2-4
cdr3_length: 13
v_call: TRBV11-2
cdr3_nt: TGTGCCAGCAGCTTAGGTCAGGGTAGCATTCAGTACTTC
cdr3_aa: CASSLGQGSIQYF

clone_size: .
d_call: TRBD1
j_call: TRBJ1-3
cdr3_length: 17
v_call: TRBV7-2
cdr3_nt: TGTGCCAGCAGCTTAGCGGGACAGGGGGCTTCTGGAAACACCATATATTTT
cdr3_aa: CASSLAGQGASGNTIYF

clone_size: .
d_call: TRBD1
j_call: TRBJ2-5
cdr3_length: 15
v_call: TRBV25-1
cdr3_nt: TGTGCCAGTTCCCCGGGACAGGGAATATCAGAGACCCAGTACTTC
cdr3_aa: CASSPGQGISETQYF

clone_size: .
d_call: .
j_call: TRBJ2-3
cdr3_length: 13
v_call: TRBV19
cdr3_nt: TGTGCCAGTCGAGGGGGGGTCACAGATACGCAGTATTTT
cdr3_aa: CASRGGVTDTQYF

clone_size: .
d_call: .
j_call: TRBJ1-2
cdr3_length: 13
v_call: TRBV7-6
cdr3_nt: TGTGCCAGCAGCCCGGGAGGAATCTATGGCTACACCTTC
cdr3_aa: CASSPGGIYGYTF

clone_size: .
d_call: TRBD1
j_call: TRBJ1-5
cdr3_length: 16
v_call: TRBV5-4
cdr3_nt: TGTGCCAGCAGCCTTCAGGGGGCATCTGGCAATCAGCCCCAGCATTTT
cdr3_aa: CASSLQGASGNQPQHF

clone_size: .
d_call: .
j_call: TRBJ1-2
cdr3_length: 13
v_call: TRBV12-3/TRBV12-4
cdr3_nt: TGTGCCAGCAGTTTACAGGGAGGGAGTGGCTACACCTTC
cdr3_aa: CASSLQGGSGYTF